This T cell receptor beta chain derives from a study of a mutant IDH1 vaccine in newly diagnosed glioma. Study context: Among treated patients, 62.5% were male and roughly 38% female, and mean age was around 40 years. Most patients had received both radiotherapy and temozolomide, the prior options being radiotherapy, temozolomide, or both. Regarding the study as a whole: Researchers report vaccine-induced immune responses in 93.3% of patients.

Only in-frame clones appear in the TCRdb table, and some are missing; sequencing was by immunoSEQ multiplex PCR. This sample has around 51,000 clones, with 78% found just once. The germline V gene encodes CDR1 SGHVS and CDR2 FQNEAQ. CDR3 length equals 15 residues. Trimming took off 3 bases at V and 2 bases at J, with 12 bases between the two ends. This clone is labeled as medium-sized. The target antigen is unknown. The time point denotes: week 5, during vaccination. In the vaccine, a single dose held 300 ug of the mutant IDH1 20-mer peptide, along with topical imiquimod. The rearrangement joins TRBV7-8 to TRBJ2-3; TRBD1 might be the D (6 bases). The sample in question was PBMCs, obtained from a glioma patient whose treatment included an IDH1 peptide vaccine. This sequence was found in a woman aged 40-49 years with glioma. CDR3 nucleotide sequence: TGTGCCAGCAGCTTGGGAACAGGGCTCACAGATACGCAGTATTTT. The encoded protein is CASSLGTGLTDTQYF.